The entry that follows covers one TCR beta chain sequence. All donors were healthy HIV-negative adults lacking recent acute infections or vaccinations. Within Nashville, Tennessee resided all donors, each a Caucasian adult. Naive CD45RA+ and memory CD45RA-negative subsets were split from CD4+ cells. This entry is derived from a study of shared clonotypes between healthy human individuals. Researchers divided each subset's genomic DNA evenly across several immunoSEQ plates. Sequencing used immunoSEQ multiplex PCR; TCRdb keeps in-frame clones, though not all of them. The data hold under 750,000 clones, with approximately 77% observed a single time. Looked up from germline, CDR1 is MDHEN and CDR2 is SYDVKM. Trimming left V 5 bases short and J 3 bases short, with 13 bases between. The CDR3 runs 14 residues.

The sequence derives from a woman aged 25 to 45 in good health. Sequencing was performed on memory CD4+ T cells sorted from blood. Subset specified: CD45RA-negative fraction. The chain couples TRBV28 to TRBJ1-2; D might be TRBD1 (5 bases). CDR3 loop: CASSLQGGDYGYTF. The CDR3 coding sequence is TGTGCCAGCAGTCTTCAGGGTGGGGACTATGGCTACACCTTC.